Listed below are T cell receptor beta chains from one sample, sequenced in a study of CD8+ T cells in alopecia areata. Produced via immunoSEQ multiplex PCR; TCRdb's table is partial and in-frame only. The sample shows around 86,000 clones, approximately 70% of them seen only once. The sequences come from CD8+ T cells sorted from blood, collected at roughly week 45, from a patient treated with tofacitinib. The source is a human donor with alopecia areata. Both conserved end residues are part of each CDR3. D genes are given only for firm matches. Clone size, where shown, is once, few, many, or a class for clones that have expanded.

d_call clone_size j_call v_call cdr3_nt cdr3_aa
NA few TRBJ2-7 TRBV30 TGTGCCTGGAGTGTAGGGCAGGGCTCCTACGAGCAGTACTTC CAWSVGQGSYEQYF
TRBD2 NA TRBJ2-7 TRBV10-3 TGTGCCATCAAAACTAGCGCGCCCTACGAGCAGTACTTC CAIKTSAPYEQYF
NA NA TRBJ1-2 TRBV10-3 TGTGCCATCAGTGACGAAGGAGCTGGCTACACCTTC CAISDEGAGYTF
NA NA TRBJ1-2 TRBV29-1 TGCAGCGTTGTGGGGAAAGCTAACTATGGCTACACCTTC CSVVGKANYGYTF
NA NA TRBJ1-6 TRBV7-8 TGTGCCAGCAGCTTAGCTTTCGTGGCAGGTGGGGATTCACCCCTCCACTTT CASSLAFVAGGDSPLHF
TRBD1 NA TRBJ2-7 TRBV6-5 TGTGCCAGCAGCCCCTTCGACAGGGCAACAGACGAGCAGTACTTC CASSPFDRATDEQYF
NA NA TRBJ2-7 TRBV30 TGTGCCTGGAGTATAGGGGTTTACGAGCAGTACTTC CAWSIGVYEQYF
TRBD1 NA TRBJ2-2 TRBV5-1 TGCGCCAGCAGGGACAGGGGGCTGAACACCGGGGAGCTGTTTTTT CASRDRGLNTGELFF
TRBD1 few TRBJ2-7 TRBV19 TGTGCCAGTAGTATAGGCACAGGGGGCTACGAGCAGTACTTC CASSIGTGGYEQYF
TRBD1 medium-sized TRBJ2-7 TRBV10-2 TGCGCCATCGGGGACCCGGGACAGGGTTACGAGCAGTACTTC CAIGDPGQGYEQYF
NA NA TRBJ1-6 TRBV11-3 TGTGCCAGCAGCTTAGGGGGGGTCGGTAATTCACCCCTCCACTTT CASSLGGVGNSPLHF